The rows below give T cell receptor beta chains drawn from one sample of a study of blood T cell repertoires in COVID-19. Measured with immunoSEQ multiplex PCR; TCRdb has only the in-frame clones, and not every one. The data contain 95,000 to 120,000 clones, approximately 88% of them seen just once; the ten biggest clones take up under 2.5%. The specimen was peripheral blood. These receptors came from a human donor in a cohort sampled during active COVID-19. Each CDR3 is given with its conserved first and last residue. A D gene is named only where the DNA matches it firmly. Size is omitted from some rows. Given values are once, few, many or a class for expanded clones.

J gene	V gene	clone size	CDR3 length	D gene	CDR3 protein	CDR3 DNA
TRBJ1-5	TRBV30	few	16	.	CAWADPTRGWNQPQHF	TGTGCCTGGGCCGATCCCACCAGGGGATGGAATCAGCCCCAGCATTTT
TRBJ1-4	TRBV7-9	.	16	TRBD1	CASSLASGTENEKLFF	TGTGCCAGCAGCTTAGCCTCCGGGACAGAGAATGAAAAACTGTTTTTT
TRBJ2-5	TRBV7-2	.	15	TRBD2	CASSLGLAGWETQYF	TGTGCCAGCAGCTTAGGCCTAGCGGGGTGGGAGACCCAGTACTTC
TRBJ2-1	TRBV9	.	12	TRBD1	CASSVDRGEQFF	TGTGCCAGCAGCGTAGACAGGGGGGAGCAGTTCTTC
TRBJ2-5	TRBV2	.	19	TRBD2	CASSDWTSGRSPRQETQYF	TGTGCCAGCAGTGACTGGACTAGCGGGAGGTCGCCCCGCCAAGAGACCCAGTACTTC
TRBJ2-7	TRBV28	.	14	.	CASSLIQGMYEQYF	TGTGCCAGCAGTTTAATCCAGGGGATGTACGAGCAGTACTTC
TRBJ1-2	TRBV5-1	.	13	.	CASSSSGKEGYTF	TGCGCCAGCAGTTCCTCCGGGAAGGAAGGCTACACCTTC
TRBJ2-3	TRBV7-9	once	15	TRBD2	CASSFSSGSADTQYF	TGTGCCAGCAGCTTCTCTAGCGGGAGTGCAGATACGCAGTATTTT
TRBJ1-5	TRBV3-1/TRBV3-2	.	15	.	CASSQGGVSNQPQHF	TGTGCCAGCAGCCAAGGCGGGGTTAGCAATCAGCCCCAGCATTTT
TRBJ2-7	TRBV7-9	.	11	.	CASSPAYEQYF	TGTGCCAGCAGCCCCGCCTACGAGCAGTACTTC
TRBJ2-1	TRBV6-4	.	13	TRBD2	CASSERGGHEQFF	TGTGCCAGCAGTGAACGGGGGGGGCATGAGCAGTTCTTC
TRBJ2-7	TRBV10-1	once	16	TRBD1	CASSDFGQGDPYEQYF	TGCGCCAGCAGCGATTTCGGACAGGGCGATCCATACGAGCAGTACTTC
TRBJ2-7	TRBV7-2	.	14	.	CASSLAQGPYEQYF	TGTGCCAGCAGCTTAGCGCAGGGTCCCTACGAGCAGTACTTC
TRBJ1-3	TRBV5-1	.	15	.	CASSLSYRAGNTIYF	TGCGCCAGCAGCTTGTCTTACAGGGCTGGAAACACCATATATTTT
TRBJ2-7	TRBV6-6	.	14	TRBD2	CASSYGREGLEQYF	TGTGCCAGCAGTTACGGGCGGGAGGGCCTCGAGCAGTACTTC
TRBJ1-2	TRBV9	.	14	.	CASSAFGSNYGYTF	TGTGCCAGCAGCGCCTTCGGGTCTAACTATGGCTACACCTTC
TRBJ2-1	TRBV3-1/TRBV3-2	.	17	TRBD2	CASSSGGSGRYYNEQFF	TGTGCCAGCAGCTCGGGCGGGAGCGGCCGATACTACAATGAGCAGTTCTTC
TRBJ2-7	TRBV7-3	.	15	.	CASSVYPGTSYEQYF	TGTGCCAGCAGCGTCTACCCCGGGACATCCTACGAGCAGTACTTC
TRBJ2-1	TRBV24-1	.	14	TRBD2	CATGTGGSFSEQFF	TGTGCCACCGGGACGGGCGGGAGTTTCAGTGAGCAGTTCTTC
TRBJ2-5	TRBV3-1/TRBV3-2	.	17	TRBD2	CASSSRTSGRGEETQYF	TGTGCCAGCAGCTCCAGGACTAGCGGGAGGGGGGAAGAGACCCAGTACTTC
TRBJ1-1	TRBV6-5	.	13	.	CASSYAGNTEAFF	TGTGCCAGCAGTTACGCGGGGAACACTGAAGCTTTCTTT
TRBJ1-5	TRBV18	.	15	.	CASSPDFSRNQPQHF	TGTGCCAGCTCACCAGATTTCTCGCGGAATCAGCCCCAGCATTTT
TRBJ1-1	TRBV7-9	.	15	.	CASSLVGQGNTEAFF	TGTGCCAGCAGCTTAGTGGGGCAGGGGAACACTGAAGCTTTCTTT
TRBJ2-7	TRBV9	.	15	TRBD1	CASSVGDRGSYEQYF	TGTGCCAGCAGCGTAGGGGACAGGGGTAGCTACGAGCAGTACTTC